This TCR beta chain derives from a study of T cells after yellow fever vaccination (dated by TCRdb to between 2017 and 2020). In the study overall: Libraries from fractions with low cell numbers were prepared with the SMART-Seq v4 Ultra Low Input RNA kit. Bulk TCR alpha and beta repertoires were sequenced longitudinally to track T-cell clones before and after primary and booster YFV17D yellow fever vaccination. Two healthy male donors, one aged 18 to 29 and one aged 30 to 40 years, were included in the cohort. Bulk PBMC replicates and cell subsets were isolated from blood drawn at multiple timepoints before and after both primary and secondary immunization.

The paper as a whole reports these results and caveats: Compared with the primary T-cell response, the secondary T-cell response was faster but weaker, reaching its peak on day 5 rather than on day 15. A small fraction of clonotypes showed up in both the CD4 and CD8 compartments, probably as a result of convergent recombination. Computational filtering was required because FACS-sorted repertoires could contain abundant contaminating clonotypes from the bulk population. After the booster, most of the clones that had expanded following primary vaccination were detected again (approximately 96% of CD4 and 85% to 90% of CD8), which suggests that memory was broadly maintained. Only a couple of donors were included in the study, so the extent to which the findings can be generalized is limited.

TCRdb names Illumina NovaSeq 6000 as the instrument used. TCR cDNA was synthesized by 5'RACE template switching, which introduced a universal primer site and unique molecular identifiers. Priming for cDNA synthesis came from both the TCR alpha and TCR beta constant segments. Libraries were amplified in two PCR steps, with sample barcodes and sequencing adapters added in the second step. Sequencing of libraries was performed on Illumina HiSeq 2500 (2x100 bp) or NovaSeq (2x150 bp). As for how the authors treated the data: Demultiplexing of reads and collapsing into UMI consensus sequences were performed with MIGEC, and V(D)J alignment was carried out with MiXCR. Using edgeR on replicate PBMC samples, clonotypes were called vaccine-responding if FDR was below 0.01 and the log2 fold change was above 5 up to day 15. Each bulk clonotype was labeled CD4 or CD8 based on which sequenced repertoire, CD4 or CD8, contained the clonotype at higher abundance. TCRdb's own reprocessing of the public reads used fastp at Q25 and MiXCR and kept productive beta chains. CDR3 protein sequences are deduplicated, and each keeps its most common genes and DNA. The V and J calls follow TCRdb's processing rather than the paper's. Recorded for this sample are hundreds of thousands of distinct CDR3 sequences; around 12% of them occurred a single time. Approximately 3.4% of the sample rests with the top ten.

Taken with the paper, the label for treatment or condition translates to: live attenuated yellow fever vaccine strain. A standard Ficoll-Paque protocol was used to isolate PBMCs from peripheral blood. CD4 and CD8 T-cell fractions were isolated with Dynabeads CD4 and CD8 positive selection kits. RNA was extracted with TriZol from bulk PBMCs, CD4 and CD8 fractions, and dextramer-positive and dextramer-negative fractions. This clonotype was counted between two and nine times. Its antigen remains unidentified. Per-nucleotide qualities are absent, and no much larger clonotype sits a single base away. Based on the germline V gene, the CDR1 and CDR2 sequences are MDHEN and SYDVKM. The germline ends are 20 bases apart after V is trimmed by 5 bases and J by 2 bases. Including the terminal cysteine and phenylalanine, the CDR3 comprises 17 residues. Here the CDR3 DNA is all that survives: 51 bases in frame from base 1.

The sequencing used CD4+ T cells sorted from PBMCs, collected 15 days after the yellow fever booster vaccination. The chain was built from TRBV28 and TRBJ2-3; a tentative D call is TRBD1 (8 bases match). The receptor was isolated from a man aged 18 to 29 who received the YFV17D yellow fever vaccine. CDR3 protein: CASSVPQGGGPTDTQYF. The DNA sequence reads TGTGCCAGCAGTGTCCCACAGGGGGGGGGACCCACAGATACGCAGTATTTT.